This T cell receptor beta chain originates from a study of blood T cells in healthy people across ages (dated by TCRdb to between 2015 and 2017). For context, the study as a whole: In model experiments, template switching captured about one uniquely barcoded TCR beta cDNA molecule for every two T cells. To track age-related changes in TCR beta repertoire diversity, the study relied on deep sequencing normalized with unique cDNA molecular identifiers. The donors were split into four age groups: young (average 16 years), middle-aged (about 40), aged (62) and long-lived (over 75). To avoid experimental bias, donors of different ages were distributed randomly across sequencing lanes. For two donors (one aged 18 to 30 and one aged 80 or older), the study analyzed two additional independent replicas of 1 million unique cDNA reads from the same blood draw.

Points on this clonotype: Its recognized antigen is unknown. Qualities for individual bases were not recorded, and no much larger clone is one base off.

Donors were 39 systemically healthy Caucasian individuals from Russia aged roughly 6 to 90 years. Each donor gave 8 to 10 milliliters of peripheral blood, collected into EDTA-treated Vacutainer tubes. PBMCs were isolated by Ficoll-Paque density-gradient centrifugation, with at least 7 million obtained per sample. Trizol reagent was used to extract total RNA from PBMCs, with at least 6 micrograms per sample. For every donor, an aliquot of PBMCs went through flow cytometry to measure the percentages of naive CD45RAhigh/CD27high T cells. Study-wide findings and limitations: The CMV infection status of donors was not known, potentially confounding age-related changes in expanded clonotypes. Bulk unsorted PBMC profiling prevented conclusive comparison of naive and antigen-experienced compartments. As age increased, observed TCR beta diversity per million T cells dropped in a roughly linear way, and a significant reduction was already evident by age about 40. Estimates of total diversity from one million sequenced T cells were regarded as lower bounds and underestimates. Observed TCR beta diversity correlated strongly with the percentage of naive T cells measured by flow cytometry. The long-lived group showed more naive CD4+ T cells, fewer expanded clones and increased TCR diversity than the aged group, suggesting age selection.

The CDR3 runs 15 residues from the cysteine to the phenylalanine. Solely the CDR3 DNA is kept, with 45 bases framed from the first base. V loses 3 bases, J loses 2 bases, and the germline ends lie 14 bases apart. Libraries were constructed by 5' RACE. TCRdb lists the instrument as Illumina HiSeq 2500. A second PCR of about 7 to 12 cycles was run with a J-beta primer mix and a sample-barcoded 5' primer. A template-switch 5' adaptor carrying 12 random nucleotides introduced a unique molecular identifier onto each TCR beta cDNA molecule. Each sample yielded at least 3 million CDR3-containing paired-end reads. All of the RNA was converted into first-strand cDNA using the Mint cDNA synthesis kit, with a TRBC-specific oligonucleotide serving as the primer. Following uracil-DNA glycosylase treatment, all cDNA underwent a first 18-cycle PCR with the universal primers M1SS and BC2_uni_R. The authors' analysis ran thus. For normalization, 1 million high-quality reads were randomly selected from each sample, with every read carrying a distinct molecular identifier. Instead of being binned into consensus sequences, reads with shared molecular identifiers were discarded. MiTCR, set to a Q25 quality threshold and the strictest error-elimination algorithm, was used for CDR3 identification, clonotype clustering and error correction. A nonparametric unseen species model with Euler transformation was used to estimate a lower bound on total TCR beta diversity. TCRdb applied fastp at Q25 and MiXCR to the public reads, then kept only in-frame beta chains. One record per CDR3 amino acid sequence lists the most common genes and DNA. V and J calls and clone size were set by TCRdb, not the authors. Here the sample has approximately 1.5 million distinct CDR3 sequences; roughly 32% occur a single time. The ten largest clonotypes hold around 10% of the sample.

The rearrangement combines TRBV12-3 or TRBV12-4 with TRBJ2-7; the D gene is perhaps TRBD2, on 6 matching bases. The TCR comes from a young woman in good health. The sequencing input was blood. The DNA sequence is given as TGTGCCAGCAGTTTGGGTAGCGGTTACACCTACGAGCAGTACTTC. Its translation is CASSLGSGYTYEQYF.